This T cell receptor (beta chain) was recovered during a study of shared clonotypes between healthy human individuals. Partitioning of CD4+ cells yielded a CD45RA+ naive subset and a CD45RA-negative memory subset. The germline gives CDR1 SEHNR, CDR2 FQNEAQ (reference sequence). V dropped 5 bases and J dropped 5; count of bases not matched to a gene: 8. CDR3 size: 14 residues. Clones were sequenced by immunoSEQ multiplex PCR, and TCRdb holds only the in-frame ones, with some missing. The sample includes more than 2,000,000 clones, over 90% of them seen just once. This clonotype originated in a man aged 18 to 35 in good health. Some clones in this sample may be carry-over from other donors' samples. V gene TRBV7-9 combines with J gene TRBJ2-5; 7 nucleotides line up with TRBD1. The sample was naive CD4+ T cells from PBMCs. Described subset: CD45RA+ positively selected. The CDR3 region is CASSTTGQVETQYF. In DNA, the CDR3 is TGTGCCAGCAGCACAACAGGACAGGTGGAGACCCAGTACTTC.